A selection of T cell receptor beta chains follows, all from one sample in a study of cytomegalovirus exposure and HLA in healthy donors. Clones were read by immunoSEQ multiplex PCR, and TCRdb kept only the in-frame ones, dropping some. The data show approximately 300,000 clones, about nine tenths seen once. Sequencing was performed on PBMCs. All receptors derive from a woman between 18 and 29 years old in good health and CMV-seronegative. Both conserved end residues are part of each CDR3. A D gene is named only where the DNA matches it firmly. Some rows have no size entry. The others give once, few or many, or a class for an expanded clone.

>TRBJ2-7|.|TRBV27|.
TGTGCCAGCAGTTTAGGACAGAACTACGAGCAGTACTTC
CASSLGQNYEQYF
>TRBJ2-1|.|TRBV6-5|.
TGTGCCAGCAGTTACTCCGGGGACAATGAGCAGTTCTTC
CASSYSGDNEQFF
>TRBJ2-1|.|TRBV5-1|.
TGCGCCAGCAGCTTGATGGGGGGTAGCTCCTACAATGAGCAGTTCTTC
CASSLMGGSSYNEQFF
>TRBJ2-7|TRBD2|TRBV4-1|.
TGCGCCAGCAGCCCTATAGCGGGAGGAGCCTACGAGCAGTACTTC
CASSPIAGGAYEQYF
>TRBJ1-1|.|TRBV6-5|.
TGTGCCAGCAGTTACGATTGGGAGCCCAACACTGAAGCTTTCTTT
CASSYDWEPNTEAFF
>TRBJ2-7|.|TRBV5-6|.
TGTGCCAGCAGCTTTCCGGGTCGGGGGAGGTCCTACGAGCAGTACTTC
CASSFPGRGRSYEQYF
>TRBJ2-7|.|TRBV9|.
TGTGCCAGCAGCCCAGGGGAAAACGAGCAGTACTTC
CASSPGENEQYF
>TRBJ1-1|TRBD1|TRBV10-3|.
TGTGCCATCAGTGAGCACAGGGGGGACACTGAAGCTTTCTTT
CAISEHRGDTEAFF
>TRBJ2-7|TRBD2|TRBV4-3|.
TGCGCCAGCAGCCAAGGGACTAGCGGGAGCGGGGAGCAGTACTTC
CASSQGTSGSGEQYF
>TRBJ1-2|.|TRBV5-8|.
TGTGCCAGCAGCTTGTCGGGGGGCAGGGAGTATGGCTACACCTTC
CASSLSGGREYGYTF
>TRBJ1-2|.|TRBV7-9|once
TGTGCCAGCAGCGACACAGGTGCCGCTAACTATGGCTACACCTTC
CASSDTGAANYGYTF
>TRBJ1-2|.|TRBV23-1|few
TGCGCCAGCAGTCAATCCCTCTATGGCTACACCTTC
CASSQSLYGYTF
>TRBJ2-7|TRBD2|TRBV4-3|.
TGCGCCAGCAGCCAAGCGACTAGCGGGAGCTACGAGCAGTACTTC
CASSQATSGSYEQYF
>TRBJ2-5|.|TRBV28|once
TGTGCCAGCAGTTTAACCGGGTCTCAAGAGACCCAGTACTTC
CASSLTGSQETQYF
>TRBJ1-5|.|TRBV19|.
TGTGCCAGTAACCGGGGAAGCTCCTGGAATCAGCCCCAGCATTTT
CASNRGSSWNQPQHF
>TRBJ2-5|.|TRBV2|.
TGTGCCAGCATCCAAGACGGGGAAGAGACCCAGTACTTC
CASIQDGEETQYF
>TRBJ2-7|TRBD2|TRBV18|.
TGTGCCAGCTCAGCGGGAGAGTCCTACGAGCAGTACTTC
CASSAGESYEQYF